Listed here are 18 T cell receptor beta chains from one sample, sequenced in a study of T cell changes during pregnancy in multiple sclerosis. This table comes from immunoSEQ multiplex PCR, and its TCRdb copy is limited to in-frame clones, with some not included. The sample records tens of thousands of clones, 90% to 95% being singletons. Source: CD4+ T cells from peripheral blood mononuclear cells, taken in the first trimester of pregnancy. These receptors originate from a female donor with multiple sclerosis, enrolled in a pregnancy study.

This chain links TRBV21-1 with TRBJ1-4; the table names TRBD1, a call not compared with the DNA. TRBV21-1 is labeled a pseudogene. This CDR3 region has 14 residues. CDR3 amino acids: CASPTGTGNEKLFF. As DNA, the CDR3 is TGTGCCAGCCCTACCGGGACAGGGAATGAAAAACTGTTTTTT.

This chain joins TRBV19 and TRBJ2-2; 11 bases are a match to TRBD1. CDR1 LNHDA and CDR2 SQIVND come from the germline V gene (reference sequence). This CDR3 spans 16 amino acids. With V trimmed by 6 bases and J by 4 bases, 7 bases remained unmatched. This CDR3 is CASRRPGTGGTGELFF. In nucleotides, the CDR3 is TGTGCCAGTAGACGTCCCGGGACAGGGGGCACCGGGGAGCTGTTTTTT. Filled out from reference TRBV19 and TRBJ2-2, the complete variable domain reads DGGITQSPKYLFRKEGQNVTLSCEQNLNHDAMYWYRQDPGQGLRLIYYSQIVNDFQKGDIAEGYSVSREKKESFPLTVTSAQKNPTAFYLCASRRPGTGGTGELFFGEGSRLTVL.

In this sample, this clone turned up once. The J gene is TRBJ1-5, the V gene TRBV2; the D gene is possibly TRBD1 (5 bases). Trimming pared 7 bases from V and 7 bases from J, leaving 14 bases between. Germline CDR1 reads SNHLY; CDR2 reads FYNNEI. The CDR3 is 13 amino acids. The CDR3 DNA is TGTGCCAGCAATGGAGGGGAAGTCCAGCCCCAGCATTTT. It is translated as CASNGGEVQPQHF.

This chain joins TRBV7-8 and TRBJ2-5; 10 bases align to TRBD2. The CDR3 length is 16 residues. Germline V lookup: CDR1 SGHVS, CDR2 FQNEAQ. Unmatched junction bases numbered 3, after V lost 0 bases and J lost 2 bases. CDR3 in amino acids: CASSLAPSGGQETQYF. The CDR3 region has the DNA TGTGCCAGCAGCTTAGCCCCTAGCGGGGGACAAGAGACCCAGTACTTC. The entire variable domain, with the rest obtained from reference TRBV7-8 and TRBJ2-5, is as follows: GAGVSQSPRYKVAKRGQDVALRCDPISGHVSLFWYQQALGQGPEFLTYFQNEAQLDKSGLPSDRFFAERPEGSVSTLKIQRTQQEDSAVYLCASSLAPSGGQETQYFGPGTRLLVL.

This clone was counted once. The chain joins TRBV7-2 to TRBJ2-5; tentative D call: TRBD1 (6 bases). This CDR3 is built from 13 residues. Between the trimmed V and J ends, which lost 3 bases and 5 bases, there was a span of 10 bases. Germline V gene data show CDR1 as SGHTA and CDR2 as FQGNSA. The CDR3 loop is CASSLRGSETQYF. The CDR3, as DNA: TGTGCCAGCAGCTTGAGGGGGAGTGAGACCCAGTACTTC. The variable domain in full, with the rest retrieved from reference TRBV7-2 and TRBJ2-5, is GAGVSQSPSNKVTEKGKDVELRCDPISGHTALYWYRQSLGQGLEFLIYFQGNSAPDKSGLPSDRFSAERTGGSVSTLTIQRTQQEDSAVYLCASSLRGSETQYFGPGTRLLVL.

This clone came up once. This chain joins TRBV7-9 and TRBJ2-1, with D uncertain. Germline assignment: CDR1 SEHNR and CDR2 FQNEAQ (reference sequence). The V gene lost 1 base and the J gene lost 3 bases, with 7 bases spanning the gap. This CDR3 comprises 14 residues. The CDR3 DNA reads as TGTGCCAGCAGCTTAGAGCCAGGCTACAATGAGCAGTTCTTC. This translates into CASSLEPGYNEQFF.

The chain uses TRBV5-6 and TRBJ2-6; D not certain. Trimming stripped 0 bases from V and 5 bases from J, with 6 bases between. CDR1 SGHDT and CDR2 YYEEEE come from the germline V gene. The CDR3 is made up of 14 amino acids. For the CDR3, the DNA is TGTGCCAGCAGCTTGGGAGCCTGGGCCAACGTCCTGACTTTC. This translates into CASSLGAWANVLTF.

This chain uses TRBV4-1 with TRBJ1-6; 11 bases fit TRBD1. Trimming at V came to 4 bases and at J to 5 bases, leaving 13 bases not matched to a gene. Germline CDR1 and CDR2: MGHRA and YSYEKL. There are 19 residues in the CDR3. The CDR3 loop is CASSLVGQGALRNNSPLHF. CDR3 coding DNA: TGCGCCAGCAGCCTTGTCGGACAGGGGGCTCTTAGGAATAATTCACCCCTCCACTTT.

V gene TRBV5-1 combines with J gene TRBJ1-3, with TRBD1 identical over 8 bases. CDR1 is SGHRS, CDR2 YFSETQ, per germline. The CDR3 runs 17 residues. V dropped 0 bases and J dropped 0; count of bases not matched to a gene: 5. In DNA, the CDR3 is TGCGCCAGCAGCTTGGGGCCTCAGGGGGCCTCTGGAAACACCATATATTTT. Its protein product is CASSLGPQGASGNTIYF.

The chain recombines TRBV7-9 with TRBJ2-1; a possible D gene is TRBD1 (6 bases). V lost 1 base and J lost 4, with 14 bases in between. The CDR3 extends over 16 amino acids. Looked up from germline, CDR1 is SEHNR and CDR2 is FQNEAQ (reference sequence). The CDR3 here is CASSLGGQGRYNEQFF. The CDR3 nucleotides are TGTGCCAGCAGCTTAGGAGGGCAGGGGCGATACAATGAGCAGTTCTTC.

The V and J genes are TRBV6-6 and TRBJ2-3; tentatively, D is TRBD2 (5 bases). The ends were cut back, 8 bases at V and 0 bases at J, with 12 bases in the middle. Per the germline V gene, CDR1 is MNHNY and CDR2 is SVGAGI (reference sequence). This CDR3 has 14 amino acids. The DNA of the CDR3 is TGTGCCAGCCGGTCGAGCGGAAGCACAGATACGCAGTATTTT. Protein product: CASRSSGSTDTQYF.

The V and J genes are TRBV19 and TRBJ1-2, with 7 nucleotides matching TRBD1. This CDR3 spans 15 amino acids. Looked up from germline, CDR1 is LNHDA and CDR2 is SQIVND (reference sequence). Trimming cost V 11 bases and J 2 bases; bases outside gene matches: 14. The CDR3 bases are TGTGCCGTAACAGCGTCCGGGACAGTCAACTATGGCTACACCTTC. Translation: CAVTASGTVNYGYTF.

This chain links TRBV7-2 with TRBJ2-1; 7 nucleotides line up with TRBD1. V shed 11 bases and J 9 bases; nucleotides not matched to a gene: 7. This CDR3 region has 11 residues. CDR1 and CDR2 (germline): SGHTA, FQGNSA. CDR3 loop: CAGTDIGEQFF. CDR3 nucleotides: TGTGCCGGGACAGATATCGGTGAGCAGTTCTTC.

In this sample, this clone turned up once. The chain employs TRBV30 and TRBJ1-6; 7 nucleotides match TRBD1. CDR1 is GTSNPN, CDR2 SVGIG, per germline (reference sequence). CDR3 length equals 15 residues. With 3 bases clipped from V and 11 bases from J, the junction kept 13 bases outside the gene matches. CDR3 in amino acids: CAWSQPVPGGAPLHF. In DNA form, the CDR3 reads TGTGCCTGGAGCCAGCCTGTCCCAGGGGGAGCACCCCTCCACTTT.

This rearrangement joins TRBV6-5 to TRBJ1-5; 7 bases align to TRBD1. V lost 5 bases to trimming and J lost 6 bases; unmatched junction nucleotides: 7. CDR1 MNHEY and CDR2 SVGAGI come from the germline V gene. The CDR3 totals 14 residues. In nucleotides, the CDR3 is TGTGCCAGCAGTCGACAGGGAGGAGGTCAGCCCCAGCATTTT. Translation: CASSRQGGGQPQHF.

This clone was seen only a few times. The V and J genes are TRBV7-2 and TRBJ1-6, with TRBD1 as a possible D gene (6 bases). The CDR3 runs 17 residues. From germline, CDR1 is SGHTA and CDR2 FQGNSA. Trimming removed 2 bases from V and 7 bases from J, with 18 bases in between. CDR3 region: CASSLRNSDSKNSPLHF. CDR3 bases: TGTGCCAGCAGCTTACGTAACTCGGACAGCAAAAATTCACCCCTCCACTTT.

The CDR3 sequence is CASSPRGGSYEQYF. Here the CDR3 DNA reads TGTGCCAGCAGCCCCCGGGGTGGATCCTACGAGCAGTACTTC. The V call is TRBV5-4, the J call TRBJ2-7; D is perhaps TRBD2 (5 bases). The ends were cut back, 4 bases at V and 1 base at J, with 12 bases in the middle. This CDR3 region has 14 residues. The germline V gene has CDR1 SGHNT and CDR2 YYREEE (reference sequence).

This rearrangement joins TRBV9 to TRBJ2-3; 7 nucleotides agree with TRBD2. The ends lost 3 bases at V and 6 bases at J; junction bases unmatched: 7. This CDR3 has 14 residues. The germline gives CDR1 SGDLS, CDR2 YYNGEE. DNA for the CDR3: TGTGCCAGCAGCGCTGTAGCGGGTTGGGATACGCAGTATTTT. Translated, it gives CASSAVAGWDTQYF.